The next 17 T cell receptor beta chains were all read from a single sample in a study of cytomegalovirus exposure and HLA in healthy donors. Vbeta (60) and Jbeta (13) primers were used in the PCR. Some clones are missing from TCRdb's copy, which holds only in-frame ones; the method was immunoSEQ multiplex PCR. Counted here are about 160,000 clones, approximately 80% occurring once; the ten biggest clones make up just over 4.5%. The sample comprised PBMCs. The source is a woman aged 45-59 years in good health and CMV-seropositive.

In this sample, this clone turned up once. The chain recombines TRBV7-9 with TRBJ1-1; no clear D. The V gene's germline CDR1 is SEHNR and CDR2 FQNEAQ (reference sequence). The V and J ends lost 5 bases and 3 bases respectively, with 10 bases between them. The CDR3 is 13 amino acids. CDR3 residues: CASSMEADTEAFF. DNA for the CDR3: TGTGCCAGCAGCATGGAGGCAGACACTGAAGCTTTCTTT.

CDR3 region: CASSLVAGGTYEQYF. The CDR3, as DNA: TGCGCCAGCAGCTTGGTGGCGGGAGGGACATACGAGCAGTACTTC. This sequence joins TRBV5-1 and TRBJ2-7; 9 bases fit TRBD2. Trimming at V came to 0 bases and at J to 4 bases, leaving 5 bases not matched to a gene. Germline loops: CDR1 SGHRS, CDR2 YFSETQ. The CDR3 extends over 15 amino acids.

The genes are TRBV7-2 and TRBJ2-5, with D possibly TRBD1 on 5 matching bases. V was cut by 5 bases and J by 2 bases, with 12 bases left in between. Germline loops: CDR1 SGHTA, CDR2 FQGNSA. CDR3 length: 14 amino acids. CDR3 in amino acids: CASSRWGAQETQYF. In DNA form, the CDR3 reads TGTGCCAGCAGCAGGTGGGGCGCACAAGAGACCCAGTACTTC.

The rearrangement uses TRBV28 and TRBJ2-7, with 7 bases lining up with TRBD2. Looked up from germline, CDR1 is MDHEN and CDR2 is SYDVKM. CDR3 length: 14 residues. Trimming removed 5 bases from V and 1 base from J; junction bases left unmatched: 5. CDR3 in amino acids: CASSKSSGSYEQYF. CDR3 coding DNA: TGTGCCAGCAGTAAATCTAGCGGTTCCTACGAGCAGTACTTC.

CDR3 nucleotides: TGTGCCAGCAGTGCTCAGGAGCGGGGATTTGCAGCTTTCTTT. Protein product: CASSAQERGFAAFF. The chain combines TRBV6-6 with TRBJ1-1; D gene unclear. Trimming took off 5 bases at V and 10 bases at J, with 20 bases between the two ends. Germline V gene sequence: CDR1 MNHNY, CDR2 SVGAGI (reference sequence). CDR3 length: 14 amino acids.

This chain connects TRBV29-1 to TRBJ2-3; D is unclear. This CDR3 comprises 13 residues. The V gene lost 3 bases and the J gene lost 0 bases, with 7 bases spanning the gap. From germline, CDR1 is SQVTM and CDR2 ANQGSEA. The CDR3 DNA sequence: TGCAGCGTTGATCCAGAAAGCACAGATACGCAGTATTTT. Translation gives CSVDPESTDTQYF.

J is TRBJ2-5 and V is TRBV7-3; D ambiguous. This CDR3 is built from 15 residues. The ends were cut back, 2 bases at V and 0 bases at J, with 10 bases in the middle. Germline assignment: CDR1 SGHTA and CDR2 FQGTGA. The CDR3 is CASSLGAAYQETQYF. CDR3 in DNA: TGTGCCAGCAGCTTAGGCGCGGCCTACCAAGAGACCCAGTACTTC.

The gene calls are TRBV7-9 and TRBJ2-7; 12 nucleotides agree with TRBD2. Germline CDR1 is SEHNR and CDR2 is FQNEAQ (reference sequence). The ends lost 5 bases at V and 3 bases at J; junction bases unmatched: 5. This CDR3 region has 15 residues. CDR3 coding DNA: TGTGCCAGCAGCACTCTAGCGGGGGGGATCTACGAGCAGTACTTC. Protein: CASSTLAGGIYEQYF.

This clone was seen once. This chain uses TRBV19 with TRBJ1-1, with a possible D match to TRBD1 (5 bases). Germline V gene data show CDR1 as LNHDA and CDR2 as SQIVND (reference sequence). V lost 5 bases and J lost 3, with 28 bases in between. The length of the CDR3 is 19 residues. CDR3 amino acids: CASSLQILGHPQADTEAFF. The CDR3 region has the DNA TGTGCCAGTAGTTTACAAATCCTCGGACATCCACAAGCTGACACTGAAGCTTTCTTT.

The chain recombines TRBV7-8 with TRBJ1-5; D is possibly TRBD1 (6 bases). The germline V and J ends were trimmed by 1 base and 7 bases, with 14 bases remaining between them. This CDR3 is built from 15 residues. CDR1 and CDR2 from the germline V gene are SGHVS and FQNEAQ. CDR3 residues: CASSLGTGYGQPQHF. Here the CDR3 DNA reads TGTGCCAGCAGCTTAGGTACAGGGTACGGGCAGCCCCAGCATTTT.

This chain links TRBV14 with TRBJ1-2; D may be TRBD1 (6 bases). V gave up 5 bases and J gave up 8 bases, with 12 bases separating them. This CDR3 has 12 residues. Per germline, CDR1 SGHDN and CDR2 FVKESK. The CDR3 DNA reads TGTGCCAGCAGCTCCACAGGGCGAGGCTACACCTTC. As protein: CASSSTGRGYTF. Looking up the rest from reference TRBV14 and TRBJ1-2 gives the full variable domain: EAGVTQFPSHSVIEKGQTVTLRCDPISGHDNLYWYRRVMGKEIKFLLHFVKESKQDESGMPNNRFLAERTGGTYSTLKVQPAELEDSGVYFCASSSTGRGYTFGSGTRLTVV.

This chain joins TRBV11-2 and TRBJ1-1, with 7 nucleotides matching TRBD1. Germline lookup yields CDR1 SGHAT and CDR2 FQNNGV. The CDR3 sequence is 16 residues long. V was clipped by 5 bases and J by 2 bases; unmatched bases: 11. The CDR3 sequence is CASSPRQGIINTEAFF. CDR3 in DNA: TGTGCCAGCAGCCCGCGACAGGGTATTATCAACACTGAAGCTTTCTTT.

V and J are TRBV25-1 and TRBJ2-1; no definite D call. The CDR3 runs 13 residues. Germline V gene lookup returns CDR1 MGHDK and CDR2 SYGVNS. The ends were cut back, 7 bases at V and 6 bases at J, with 13 bases in the middle. The CDR3 DNA is TGTGCCAGCACCACCACAAATTTCAATGAGCAGTTCTTC. Amino acid sequence: CASTTTNFNEQFF. Based on the CDR3 plus reference TRBV25-1 and TRBJ2-1, the full variable domain is EADIYQTPRYLVIGTGKKITLECSQTMGHDKMYWYQQDPGMELHLIHYSYGVNSTEKGDLSSESTVSRIRTEHFPLTLESARPSHTSQYLCASTTTNFNEQFFGPGTRLTVL.

The chain has TRBV30 and TRBJ2-5; D may be TRBD1 (5 bases). The V gene lost 0 bases and the J gene lost 5 bases, with 16 bases spanning the gap. CDR1 and CDR2 from the germline V gene are GTSNPN and SVGIG (reference sequence). The CDR3 has 15 residues. The CDR3 sequence is CAWSVLGQGAETQYF. DNA of the CDR3: TGTGCCTGGAGTGTACTTGGGCAGGGCGCCGAGACCCAGTACTTC. Together with reference TRBV30 and TRBJ2-5, the CDR3 gives the full variable domain: SQTIHQWPATLVQPVGSPLSLECTVEGTSNPNLYWYRQAAGRGLQLLFYSVGIGQISSEVPQNLSASRPQDRQFILSSKKLLLSDSGFYLCAWSVLGQGAETQYFGPGTRLLVL.

The chain is built from TRBV6-5 and TRBJ2-3; TRBD1 might be the D (6 bases). Per the germline V gene, CDR1 is MNHEY and CDR2 is SVGAGI. This CDR3 is 15 amino acids long. The V end lost 6 bases, the J end lost 2 bases, and 15 bases lay between the germline ends. CDR3 bases: TGTGCCAGCAGCCCCAGGAACAGGGCCACAGATACGCAGTATTTT. Protein product: CASSPRNRATDTQYF.

This rearrangement joins TRBV9 to TRBJ2-1, with 13 bases that match TRBD2. V lost 4 bases and J lost 3; bases outside the gene matches: 7. Germline lookup yields CDR1 SGDLS and CDR2 YYNGEE. The CDR3 length is 17 residues. The CDR3 sequence: CASSTRLAGGFYNEQFF. In DNA form, the CDR3 reads TGTGCCAGCAGCACACGACTAGCGGGGGGCTTCTACAATGAGCAGTTCTTC.

The chain has TRBV10-3 and TRBJ1-2, with 7 bases identical to TRBD1. CDR1 is ENHRY and CDR2 is SYGVKD in the germline V gene. CDR3 size: 16 residues. V trimming: 0 bases; J trimming: 0 bases; junction bases outside the gene matches: 4. CDR3 residues: CAISESQGGANYGYTF. The CDR3 bases are TGTGCCATCAGTGAGTCGCAGGGGGGAGCTAACTATGGCTACACCTTC.